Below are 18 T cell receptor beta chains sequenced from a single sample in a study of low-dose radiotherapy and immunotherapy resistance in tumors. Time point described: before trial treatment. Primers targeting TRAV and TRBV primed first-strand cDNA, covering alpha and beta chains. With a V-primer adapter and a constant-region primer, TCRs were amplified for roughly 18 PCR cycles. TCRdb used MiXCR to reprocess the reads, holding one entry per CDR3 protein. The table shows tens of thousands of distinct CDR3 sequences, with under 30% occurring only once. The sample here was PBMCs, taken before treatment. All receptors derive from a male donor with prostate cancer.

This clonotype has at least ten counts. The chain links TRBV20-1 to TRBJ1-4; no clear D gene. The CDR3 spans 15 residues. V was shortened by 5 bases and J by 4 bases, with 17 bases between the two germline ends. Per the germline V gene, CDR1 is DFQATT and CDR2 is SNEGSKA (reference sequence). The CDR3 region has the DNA TGCAGTGCTTTTGACCGGCGCTCTTTTAATGAAAAACTGTTTTTT. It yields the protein CSAFDRRSFNEKLFF.

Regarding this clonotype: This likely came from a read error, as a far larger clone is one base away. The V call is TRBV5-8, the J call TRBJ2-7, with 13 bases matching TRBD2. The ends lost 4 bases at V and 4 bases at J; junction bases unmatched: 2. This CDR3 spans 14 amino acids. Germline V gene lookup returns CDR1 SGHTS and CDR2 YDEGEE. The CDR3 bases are TGTGCCAGCAGCCGACTAGCGGGAGGTTACGAGCAGTACTTC. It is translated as CASSRLAGGYEQYF.

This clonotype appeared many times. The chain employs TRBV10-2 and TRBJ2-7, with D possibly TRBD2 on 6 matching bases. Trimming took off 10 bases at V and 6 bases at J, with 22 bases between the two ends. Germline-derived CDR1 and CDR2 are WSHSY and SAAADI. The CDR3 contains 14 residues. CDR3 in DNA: TGCGCCACCTCCCACTTGACTAGTATCAGCGAGCAGTACTTC. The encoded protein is CATSHLTSISEQYF.

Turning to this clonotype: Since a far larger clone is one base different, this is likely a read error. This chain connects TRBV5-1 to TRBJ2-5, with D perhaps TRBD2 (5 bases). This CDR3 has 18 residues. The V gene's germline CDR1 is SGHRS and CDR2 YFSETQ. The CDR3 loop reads CASSRSIDRTEFHETQYF. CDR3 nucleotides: TGTGCCAGCAGCCGATCCATAGACCGGACTGAATTCCACGAGACCCAGTACTTC.

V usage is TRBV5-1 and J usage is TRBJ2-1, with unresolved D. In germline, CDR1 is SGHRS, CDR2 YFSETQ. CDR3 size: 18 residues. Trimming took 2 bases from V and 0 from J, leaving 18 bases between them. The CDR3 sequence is CASSFRPTTESSYNEQFF. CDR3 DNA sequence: TGCGCCAGCAGCTTCCGCCCCACGACTGAAAGCTCCTACAATGAGCAGTTCTTC.

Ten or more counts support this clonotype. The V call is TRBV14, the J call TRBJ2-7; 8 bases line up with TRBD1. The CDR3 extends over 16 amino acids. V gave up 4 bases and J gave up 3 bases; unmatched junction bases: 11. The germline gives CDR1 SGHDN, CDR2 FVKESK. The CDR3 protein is CASSPSAGTGSYEQYF. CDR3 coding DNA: TGTGCCAGCAGCCCATCCGCCGGGACAGGAAGCTACGAGCAGTACTTC.

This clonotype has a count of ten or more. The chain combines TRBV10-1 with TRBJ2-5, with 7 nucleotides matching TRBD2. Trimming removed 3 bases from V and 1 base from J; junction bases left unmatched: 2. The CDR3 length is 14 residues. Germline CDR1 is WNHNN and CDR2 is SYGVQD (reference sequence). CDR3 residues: CASSDGGSQETQYF. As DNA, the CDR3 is TGCGCCAGCAGTGACGGGGGGTCCCAAGAGACCCAGTACTTC.

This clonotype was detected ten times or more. The CDR3 bases are TGTGCCACCAACAGGGGAATGAACACTGAAGCTTTCTTT. It specifies CATNRGMNTEAFF. V and J are TRBV28 and TRBJ1-1, with TRBD1 identical over 7 bases. The CDR3 length is 13 residues. The trim removed 10 bases at V and 0 bases at J, leaving 5 bases unmatched. Looked up from germline, CDR1 is MDHEN and CDR2 is SYDVKM.

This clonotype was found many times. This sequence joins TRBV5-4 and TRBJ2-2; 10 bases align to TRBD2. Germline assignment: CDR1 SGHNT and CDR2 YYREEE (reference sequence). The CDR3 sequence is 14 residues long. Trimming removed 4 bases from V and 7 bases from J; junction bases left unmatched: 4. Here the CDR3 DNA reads TGTGCCAGCAGCCCTCTAGCGGGAGTCGGGGAGCTGTTTTTT. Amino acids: CASSPLAGVGELFF.

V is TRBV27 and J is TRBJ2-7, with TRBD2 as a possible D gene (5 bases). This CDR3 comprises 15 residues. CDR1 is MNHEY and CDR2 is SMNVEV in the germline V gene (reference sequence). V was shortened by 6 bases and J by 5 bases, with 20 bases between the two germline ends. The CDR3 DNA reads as TGTGCCAGCAGCCGCGCCGGACTTTTTACCAACGAGCAGTACTTC. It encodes CASSRAGLFTNEQYF.

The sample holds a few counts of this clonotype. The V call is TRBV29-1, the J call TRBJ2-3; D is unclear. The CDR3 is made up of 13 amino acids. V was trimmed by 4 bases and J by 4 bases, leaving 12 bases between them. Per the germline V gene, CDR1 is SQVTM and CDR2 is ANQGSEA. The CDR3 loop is CSVGARAADTQYF. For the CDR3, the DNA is TGCAGCGTTGGAGCTAGGGCAGCAGATACGCAGTATTTT.

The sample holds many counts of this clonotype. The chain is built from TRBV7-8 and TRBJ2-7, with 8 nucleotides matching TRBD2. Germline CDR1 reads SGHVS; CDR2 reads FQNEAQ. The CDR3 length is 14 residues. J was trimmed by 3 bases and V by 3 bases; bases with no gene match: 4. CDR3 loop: CASSFSTSVYEQYF. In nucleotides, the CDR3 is TGTGCCAGCAGCTTTTCGACTAGCGTCTACGAGCAGTACTTC.

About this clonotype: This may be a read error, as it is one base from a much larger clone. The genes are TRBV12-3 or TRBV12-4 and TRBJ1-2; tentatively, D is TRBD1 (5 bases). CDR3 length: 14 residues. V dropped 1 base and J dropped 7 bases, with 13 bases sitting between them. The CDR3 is CASSLGGGTSGYTF. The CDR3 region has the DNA TGTGCCAGCAGTTTAGGCGGGGGTACGAGTGGCTACACCTTC.

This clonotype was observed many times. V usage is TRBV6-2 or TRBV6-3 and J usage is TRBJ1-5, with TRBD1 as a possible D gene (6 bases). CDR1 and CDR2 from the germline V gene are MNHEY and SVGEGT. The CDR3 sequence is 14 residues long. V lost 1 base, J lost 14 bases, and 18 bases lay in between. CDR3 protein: CASSYWEKDSAEHF. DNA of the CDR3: TGTGCCAGCAGTTACTGGGAAAAGGACAGCGCTGAGCATTTT.

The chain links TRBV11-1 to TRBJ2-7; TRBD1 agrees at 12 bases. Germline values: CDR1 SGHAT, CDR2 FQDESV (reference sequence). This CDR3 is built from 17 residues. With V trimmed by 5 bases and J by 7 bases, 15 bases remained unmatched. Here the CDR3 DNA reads TGTGCCAGCAGCCCAGGGACAGGGGGCGCCCCCCATTGGGAGCAGTACTTC. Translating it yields CASSPGTGGAPHWEQYF.

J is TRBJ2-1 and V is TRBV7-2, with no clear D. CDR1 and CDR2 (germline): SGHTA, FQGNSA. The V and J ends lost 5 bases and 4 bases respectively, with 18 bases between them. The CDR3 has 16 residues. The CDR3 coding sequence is TGTGCCAGCAGCCCCGTAGCCTCTCAAGGGTACAATGAGCAGTTCTTC. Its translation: CASSPVASQGYNEQFF.

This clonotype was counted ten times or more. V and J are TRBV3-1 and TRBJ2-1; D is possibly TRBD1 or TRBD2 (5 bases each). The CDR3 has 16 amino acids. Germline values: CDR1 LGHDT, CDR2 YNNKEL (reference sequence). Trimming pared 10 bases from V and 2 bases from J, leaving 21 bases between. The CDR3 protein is CATTLGAGATYNEQFF. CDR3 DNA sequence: TGTGCCACCACCCTTGGGGCCGGGGCCACCTACAATGAGCAGTTCTTC.

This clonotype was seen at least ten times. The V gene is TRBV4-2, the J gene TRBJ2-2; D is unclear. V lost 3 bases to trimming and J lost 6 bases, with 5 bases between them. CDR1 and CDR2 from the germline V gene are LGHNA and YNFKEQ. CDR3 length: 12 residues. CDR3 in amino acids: CASSQVSGELFF. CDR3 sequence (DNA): TGTGCCAGCAGCCAGGTATCCGGGGAGCTGTTTTTT.